This T cell receptor (beta chain) was identified during a study of shared clonotypes between healthy human individuals. Study outcomes and limitations: Exclusively blood specimens were collected; tissue repertoires likely differ.

The germline V and J ends were trimmed by 1 base and 5 bases, with 8 bases remaining between them. The CDR3 length is 13 residues. Germline V gene sequence: CDR1 LGHNA, CDR2 YNFKEQ. Assay: immunoSEQ multiplex PCR; the TCRdb copy retains only in-frame clones and omits some. The data contain roughly 2,300,000 clones, under 95% of them singletons. The sample holds a few counts of this clone. Its antigen is not identified. The sequenced material came from naive CD4+ T cells from PBMCs. Subset specified: CD45RA+ positively selected. The TCR was taken from a man aged 18 to 35 in good health. Some clones in this sample may be carry-over from other donors' samples. J is TRBJ1-1 and V is TRBV4-2; no clear D gene. This CDR3 is CASSQGYQTEAFF. CDR3 DNA sequence: TGTGCCAGCAGCCAAGGGTACCAAACTGAAGCTTTCTTT.